Following are 8 T cell receptor beta chains from one sample sequenced in a study of blood T cell repertoires in COVID-19. Using immunoSEQ multiplex PCR, the repertoire was profiled, and TCRdb retains in-frame clones only, with some absent. Among approximately 350,000 clones listed, roughly 87% were seen once. The specimen sequenced was PBMCs or T cells enriched from blood (not recorded which). These receptors originate from a woman in her twenties or thirties who had recovered from COVID-19.

The chain carries TRBV6-5 and TRBJ1-1, with D tentatively TRBD1 (5 bases). Germline V gives CDR1 MNHEY, CDR2 SVGAGI. V dropped 2 bases and J dropped 4 bases, with 11 bases sitting between them. This CDR3 is built from 14 residues. The CDR3 DNA follows: TGTGCCAGCAGTTACCGCAGGGTTGGCACTGAAGCTTTCTTT. This gives the protein CASSYRRVGTEAFF.

The J gene is TRBJ2-7, the V gene TRBV6-5, with D possibly matching TRBD2 (5 bases). This CDR3 has 14 amino acids. Trimming shortened V by 5 bases and J by 6 bases, and 17 bases separated the two germline ends. The germline V gene encodes CDR1 MNHEY and CDR2 SVGAGI. The CDR3 reads CASSILGDRSEQYF. CDR3 nucleotide sequence: TGTGCCAGCAGTATCCTCGGGGATCGAAGCGAGCAGTACTTC.

This clone appeared a single time. The sample contains more than one DNA sequence encoding this CDR3. The chain's CDR3 is CASSARQGYTF. For the CDR3, the DNA is TGTGCCAGCAGTGCTCGACAGGGCTACACCTTC. This rearrangement joins TRBV28 to TRBJ1-2; possibly TRBD1 for D (5 bases). Trimming cost V 5 bases and J 8 bases, with 9 bases left between them. The CDR3 length is 11 residues. Germline CDR1 is MDHEN and CDR2 is SYDVKM.

The rearrangement links TRBV15 to TRBJ1-4, with 10 bases lining up with TRBD1. The CDR3 contains 16 residues. From germline, CDR1 is LNHNV and CDR2 YYDKDF (reference sequence). V gave up 6 bases and J gave up 7 bases; unmatched junction bases: 11. The CDR3 loop is CATSSRQGAYPEKLFF. The DNA of the CDR3 is TGTGCCACCAGTAGTCGACAGGGGGCCTATCCTGAAAAACTGTTTTTT.

In DNA form, the CDR3 reads TGCAGTGCTAGTATGGTCGGGATGAACACTGAAGCTTTCTTT. The encoded protein is CSASMVGMNTEAFF. The chain has TRBV20-1 and TRBJ1-1; D is ambiguous. Trimming removed 3 bases from V and 0 bases from J, with 11 bases in between. CDR3 size: 14 residues. CDR1 is DFQATT, CDR2 SNEGSKA, per germline (reference sequence).

V and J are TRBV30 and TRBJ2-5, with 10 bases matching TRBD2. The germline CDR1 and CDR2 sequences are GTSNPN and SVGIG (reference sequence). V gave up 3 bases and J gave up 4 bases; unmatched junction bases: 8. The CDR3 covers 15 residues. The CDR3 DNA reads as TGTGCCTGGAGCGAGGCTCTAGCGGGGGTAGAGACCCAGTACTTC. Translated: CAWSEALAGVETQYF.

The chain is built from TRBV7-2 and TRBJ2-3; D call uncertain. CDR3 length equals 15 residues. The germline V gene has CDR1 SGHTA and CDR2 FQGNSA. V lost 1 base to trimming and J lost 1 base, with 9 bases between them. The DNA of the CDR3 is TGTGCCAGCAGCTTAGGGCTAGGTGGCACAGATACGCAGTATTTT. Its protein is CASSLGLGGTDTQYF.

This chain joins TRBV9 and TRBJ2-1; tentative D call: TRBD2 (6 bases). The V end was cut by 0 bases, the J end by 0 bases, with 10 bases between. Germline loops: CDR1 SGDLS, CDR2 YYNGEE. This CDR3 spans 16 amino acids. The CDR3 DNA sequence: TGTGCCAGCAGCGTAGCTAGCGTCAGCTCCTACAATGAGCAGTTCTTC. Translating gives CASSVASVSSYNEQFF.